This T cell receptor beta chain was recovered during a study of blood T cell repertoires in COVID-19. As for the study in general: Samples representing acute and convalescent COVID-19 were sourced from the United States, Italy and Spain. Nucleic acid was either cDNA or gDNA, and it came from T cells, B-cell-depleted T cells, or PBMCs.

Original analysis: Researchers report that nucleated cell counts were estimated from reference gene primer amplification. Profiling relied on immunoSEQ multiplex PCR, and the TCRdb table lists in-frame clones only, not all of them. V, J and clone size are those of that table, while D and trimming were read from the DNA. The table has roughly 170,000 clones, almost 85% seen once. Specimen: peripheral blood. This receptor was identified in a man aged 35 to 55 who had recovered from COVID-19.

DNA for the CDR3: TGTGCCTGGAGTGTACTTGAGTTCTCTAGCACAGATACGCAGTATTTT. Protein product: CAWSVLEFSSTDTQYF. The J gene is TRBJ2-3, the V gene TRBV30, with D unclear. Trimming removed 0 bases from V and 0 bases from J, with 13 bases in between. The CDR3 sequence is 16 residues long. From germline, CDR1 is GTSNPN and CDR2 SVGIG (reference sequence).